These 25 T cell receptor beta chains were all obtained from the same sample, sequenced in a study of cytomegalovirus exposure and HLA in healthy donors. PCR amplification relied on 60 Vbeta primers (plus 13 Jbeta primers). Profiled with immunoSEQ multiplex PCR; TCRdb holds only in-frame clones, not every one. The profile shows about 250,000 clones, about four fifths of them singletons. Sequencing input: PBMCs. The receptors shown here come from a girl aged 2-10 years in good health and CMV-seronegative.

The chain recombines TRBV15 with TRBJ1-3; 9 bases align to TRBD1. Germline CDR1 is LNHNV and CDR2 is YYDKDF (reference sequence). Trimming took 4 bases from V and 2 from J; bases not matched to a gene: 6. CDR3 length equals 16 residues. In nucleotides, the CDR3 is TGTGCCACCAGCAAGAACAGGGGGCTACCTGGAAACACCATATATTTT. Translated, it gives CATSKNRGLPGNTIYF.

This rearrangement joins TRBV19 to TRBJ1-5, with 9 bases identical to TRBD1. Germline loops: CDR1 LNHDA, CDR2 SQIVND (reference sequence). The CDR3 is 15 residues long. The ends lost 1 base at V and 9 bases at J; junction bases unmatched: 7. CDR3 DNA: TGTGCCAGTAGTATAGGACAGGGGGTCTCAAGGCCCCAGCATTTT. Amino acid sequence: CASSIGQGVSRPQHF.

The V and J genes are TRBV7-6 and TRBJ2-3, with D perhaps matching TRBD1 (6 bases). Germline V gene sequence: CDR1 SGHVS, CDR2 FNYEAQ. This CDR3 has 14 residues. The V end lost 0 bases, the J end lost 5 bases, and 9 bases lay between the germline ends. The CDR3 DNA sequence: TGTGCCAGCAGCTTAGCTGGGGGCGAAGATACGCAGTATTTT. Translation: CASSLAGGEDTQYF.

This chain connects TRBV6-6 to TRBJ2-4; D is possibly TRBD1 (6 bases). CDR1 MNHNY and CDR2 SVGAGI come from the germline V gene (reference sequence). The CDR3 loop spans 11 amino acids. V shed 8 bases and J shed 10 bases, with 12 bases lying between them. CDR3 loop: CASGGGGIQYF. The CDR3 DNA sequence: TGTGCCAGCGGGGGCGGAGGTATTCAGTACTTC.

CDR3 nucleotides: TGTGCCAGCAGCTTATATGGGAGTGAGCAGTTCTTC. This codes for CASSLYGSEQFF. The rearrangement uses TRBV5-4 and TRBJ2-1, with D perhaps TRBD2 (5 bases). The V end was cut by 2 bases, the J end by 9 bases, with 9 bases between. Germline V lookup: CDR1 SGHNT, CDR2 YYREEE (reference sequence). The CDR3 loop spans 12 amino acids.

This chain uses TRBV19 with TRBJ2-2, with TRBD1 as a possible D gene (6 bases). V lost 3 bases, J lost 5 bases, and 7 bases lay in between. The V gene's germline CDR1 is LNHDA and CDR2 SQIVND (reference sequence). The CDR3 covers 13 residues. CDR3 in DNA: TGTGCCAGTAGTATTAGGGGGACCGGGGAGCTGTTTTTT. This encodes CASSIRGTGELFF.

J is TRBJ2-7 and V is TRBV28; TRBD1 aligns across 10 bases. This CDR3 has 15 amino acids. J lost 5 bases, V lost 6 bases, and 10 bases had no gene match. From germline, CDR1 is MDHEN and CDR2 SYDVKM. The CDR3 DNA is TGTGCCAGCAGACCCAGACAGGGGGCTATCAACGAGCAGTACTTC. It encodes CASRPRQGAINEQYF.

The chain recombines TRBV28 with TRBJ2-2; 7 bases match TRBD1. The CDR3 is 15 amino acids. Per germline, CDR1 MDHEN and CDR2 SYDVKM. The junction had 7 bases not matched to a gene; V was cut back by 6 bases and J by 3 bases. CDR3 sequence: CASRKDRVDTGELFF. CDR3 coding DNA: TGTGCCAGCAGGAAAGACAGGGTAGACACCGGGGAGCTGTTTTTT.

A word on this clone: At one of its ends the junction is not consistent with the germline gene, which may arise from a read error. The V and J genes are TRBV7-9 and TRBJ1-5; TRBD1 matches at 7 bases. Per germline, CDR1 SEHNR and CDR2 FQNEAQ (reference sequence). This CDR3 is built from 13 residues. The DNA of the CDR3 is TGTTCCAGCAGGGGACAGCTAGATCAGCCCCAGCATTTT. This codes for CSSRGQLDQPQHF.

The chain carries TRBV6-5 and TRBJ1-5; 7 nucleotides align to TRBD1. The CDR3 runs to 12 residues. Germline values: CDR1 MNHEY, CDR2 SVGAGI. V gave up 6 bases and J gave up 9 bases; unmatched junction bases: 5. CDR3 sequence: CASRGTAGPQHF. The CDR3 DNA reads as TGTGCCAGCAGGGGGACAGCCGGGCCCCAGCATTTT.

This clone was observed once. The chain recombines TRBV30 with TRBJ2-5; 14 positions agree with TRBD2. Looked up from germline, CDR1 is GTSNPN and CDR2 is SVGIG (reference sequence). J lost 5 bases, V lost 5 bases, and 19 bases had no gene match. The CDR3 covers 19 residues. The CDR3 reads CAWGSGTSGGIMLWETQYF. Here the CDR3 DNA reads TGTGCCTGGGGCTCCGGGACTAGCGGGGGAATTATGCTATGGGAGACCCAGTACTTC. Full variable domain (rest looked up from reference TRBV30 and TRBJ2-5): SQTIHQWPATLVQPVGSPLSLECTVEGTSNPNLYWYRQAAGRGLQLLFYSVGIGQISSEVPQNLSASRPQDRQFILSSKKLLLSDSGFYLCAWGSGTSGGIMLWETQYFGPGTRLLVL.

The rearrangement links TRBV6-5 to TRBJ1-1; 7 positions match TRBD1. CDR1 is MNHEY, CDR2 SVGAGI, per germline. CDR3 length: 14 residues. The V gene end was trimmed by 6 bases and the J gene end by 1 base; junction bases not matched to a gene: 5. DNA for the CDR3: TGTGCCAGCAGAACGGGACAGAAGAACACTGAAGCTTTCTTT. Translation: CASRTGQKNTEAFF.

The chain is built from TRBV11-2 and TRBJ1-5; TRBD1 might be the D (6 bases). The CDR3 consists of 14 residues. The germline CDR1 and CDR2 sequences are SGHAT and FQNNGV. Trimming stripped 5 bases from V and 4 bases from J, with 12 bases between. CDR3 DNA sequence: TGTGCCAGCAGCAAGGGGACACAAAATCAGCCCCAGCATTTT. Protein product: CASSKGTQNQPQHF.

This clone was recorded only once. CDR3 in DNA: TGCGCCAGCAGCCAAGATACTTTGGGGGCAACGAGGATGTTCTTC. It encodes CASSQDTLGATRMFF. The V call is TRBV4-1, the J call TRBJ2-1; a weak D match, TRBD1 (6 bases). Germline V gene lookup returns CDR1 MGHRA and CDR2 YSYEKL. Trimming left V 0 bases short and J 15 bases short, with 21 bases between. This CDR3 is 15 amino acids long.

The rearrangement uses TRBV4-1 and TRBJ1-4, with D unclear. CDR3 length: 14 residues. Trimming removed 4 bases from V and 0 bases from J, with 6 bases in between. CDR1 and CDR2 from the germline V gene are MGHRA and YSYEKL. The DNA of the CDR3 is TGCGCCAGCAGCCCCAGTGCAACTAATGAAAAACTGTTTTTT. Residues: CASSPSATNEKLFF.

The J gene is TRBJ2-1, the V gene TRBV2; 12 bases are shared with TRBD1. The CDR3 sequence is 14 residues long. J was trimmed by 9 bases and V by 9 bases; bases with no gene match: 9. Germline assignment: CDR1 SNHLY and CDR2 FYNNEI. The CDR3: CASQGQGASAEQFF. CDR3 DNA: TGTGCCAGTCAGGGACAGGGGGCGTCTGCTGAGCAGTTCTTC.

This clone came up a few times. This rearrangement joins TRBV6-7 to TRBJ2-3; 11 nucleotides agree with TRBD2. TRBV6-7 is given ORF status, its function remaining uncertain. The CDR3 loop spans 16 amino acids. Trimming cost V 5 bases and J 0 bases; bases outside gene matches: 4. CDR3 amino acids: CASSKLAGDSTDTQYF. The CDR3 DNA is TGTGCCAGCAGTAAACTAGCGGGGGATAGCACAGATACGCAGTATTTT.

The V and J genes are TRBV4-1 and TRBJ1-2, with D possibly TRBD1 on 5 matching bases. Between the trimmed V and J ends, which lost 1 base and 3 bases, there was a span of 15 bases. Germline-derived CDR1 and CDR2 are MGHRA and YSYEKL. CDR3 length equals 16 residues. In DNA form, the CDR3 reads TGCGCCAGCAGCCAAGGAAACAGGAACCCTCACTATGGCTACACCTTC. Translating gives CASSQGNRNPHYGYTF.

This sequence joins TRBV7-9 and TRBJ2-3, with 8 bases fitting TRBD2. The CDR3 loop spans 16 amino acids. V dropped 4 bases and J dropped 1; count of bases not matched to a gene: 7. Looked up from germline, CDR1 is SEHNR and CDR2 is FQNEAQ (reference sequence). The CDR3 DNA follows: TGTGCCAGCAGCTACACCCCGGGACTAGGCACAGATACGCAGTATTTT. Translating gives CASSYTPGLGTDTQYF.

CDR3 residues: CASSARNLQGYTF. The CDR3 coding sequence is TGTGCCAGCAGCGCCCGCAATCTGCAGGGCTACACCTTC. The V call is TRBV9, the J call TRBJ1-2; D not resolved. V was pared by 3 bases and J by 8 bases, with 14 bases between. The CDR3 length is 13 residues. Germline CDR1 SGDLS, CDR2 YYNGEE.

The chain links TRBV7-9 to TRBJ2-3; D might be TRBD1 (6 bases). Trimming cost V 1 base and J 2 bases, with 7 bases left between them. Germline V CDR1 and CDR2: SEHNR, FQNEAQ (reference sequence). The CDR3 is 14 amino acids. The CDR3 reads CASSLGTDTDTQYF. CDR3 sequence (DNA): TGTGCCAGCAGCTTAGGGACAGACACAGATACGCAGTATTTT.

This CDR3 reads CASSPELAGGPDTQYF. In DNA form, the CDR3 reads TGTGCCAGCAGCCCTGAACTAGCGGGGGGGCCAGATACGCAGTATTTT. The V call is TRBV7-2, the J call TRBJ2-3; 13 nucleotides line up with TRBD2. The junction had 6 bases not matched to a gene; V was cut back by 5 bases and J by 4 bases. The CDR3 is 16 amino acids. Germline CDR1 is SGHTA and CDR2 is FQGNSA.

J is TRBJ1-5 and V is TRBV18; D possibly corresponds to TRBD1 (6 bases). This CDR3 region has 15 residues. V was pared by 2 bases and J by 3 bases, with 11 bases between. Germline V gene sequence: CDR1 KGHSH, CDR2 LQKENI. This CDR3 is CASSPGGQYNQPQHF. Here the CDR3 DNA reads TGTGCCAGCTCACCAGGGGGCCAGTACAATCAGCCCCAGCATTTT.

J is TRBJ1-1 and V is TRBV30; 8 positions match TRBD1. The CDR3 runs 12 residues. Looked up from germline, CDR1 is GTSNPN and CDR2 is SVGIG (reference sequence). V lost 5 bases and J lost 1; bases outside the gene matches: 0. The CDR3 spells CAWDRGNTEAFF. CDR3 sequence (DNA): TGTGCCTGGGACAGGGGGAACACTGAAGCTTTCTTT.

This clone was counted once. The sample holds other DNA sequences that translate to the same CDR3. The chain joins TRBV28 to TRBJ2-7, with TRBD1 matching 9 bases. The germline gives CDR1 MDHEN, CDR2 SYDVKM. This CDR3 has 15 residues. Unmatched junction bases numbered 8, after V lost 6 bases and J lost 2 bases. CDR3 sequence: CASSARQGGPYEQYF. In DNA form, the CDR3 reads TGTGCCAGCAGCGCTAGACAGGGGGGCCCCTACGAGCAGTACTTC.